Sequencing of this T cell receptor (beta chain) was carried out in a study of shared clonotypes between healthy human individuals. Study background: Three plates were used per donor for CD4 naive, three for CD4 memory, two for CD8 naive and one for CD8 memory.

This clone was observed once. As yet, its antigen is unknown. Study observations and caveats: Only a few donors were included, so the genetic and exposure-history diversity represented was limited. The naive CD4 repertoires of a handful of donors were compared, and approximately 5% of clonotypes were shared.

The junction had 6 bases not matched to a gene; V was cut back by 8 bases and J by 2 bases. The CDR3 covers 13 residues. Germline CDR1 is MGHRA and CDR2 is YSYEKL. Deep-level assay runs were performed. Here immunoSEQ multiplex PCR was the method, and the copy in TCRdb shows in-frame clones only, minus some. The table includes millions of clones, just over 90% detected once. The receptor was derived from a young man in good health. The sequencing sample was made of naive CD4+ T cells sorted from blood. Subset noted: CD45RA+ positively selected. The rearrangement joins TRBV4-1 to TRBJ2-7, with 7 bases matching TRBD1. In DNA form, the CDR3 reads TGCGCCAGCGCCGACAGGGTAACCTACGAGCAGTACTTC. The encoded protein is CASADRVTYEQYF.